The table lists the clone carrying this TCR beta chain with a count of one. Sequencing was performed with immunoSEQ multiplex PCR; in TCRdb, only in-frame clones are kept and a portion is missing. This repertoire shows 100,000 to 150,000 clones, 90% found once; its top ten account for 2% to 3%. The sample comes from a study of control samples from healthy donors and cancer patients. With V trimmed by 9 bases and J by 3 bases, 13 bases remained unmatched. Germline V gives CDR1 LNHDA, CDR2 SQIVND (reference sequence). This CDR3 has 16 amino acids. The TCR was taken from a man aged 40-55 years in good health. The sample consisted of blood. J is TRBJ1-1 and V is TRBV19; 10 bases align to TRBD1. The chain's CDR3 is CARDGGTGVGYTEAFF. CDR3 nucleotides: TGTGCCAGGGACGGGGGGACAGGGGTTGGGTACACTGAAGCTTTCTTT.